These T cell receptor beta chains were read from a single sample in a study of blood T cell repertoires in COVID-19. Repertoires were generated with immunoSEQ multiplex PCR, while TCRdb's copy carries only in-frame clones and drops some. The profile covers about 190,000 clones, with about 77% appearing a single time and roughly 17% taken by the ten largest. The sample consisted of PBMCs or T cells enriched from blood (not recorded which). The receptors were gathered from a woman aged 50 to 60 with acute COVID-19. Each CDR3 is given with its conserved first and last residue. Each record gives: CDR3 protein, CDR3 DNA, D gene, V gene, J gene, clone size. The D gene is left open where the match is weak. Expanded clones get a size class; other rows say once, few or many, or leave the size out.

CDR3aa: CASSLEQGAYNEQFF
CDR3nt: TGCGCCAGCAGCCTAGAACAGGGGGCTTACAATGAGCAGTTCTTC
d_gene: TRBD1
v_gene: TRBV5-1
j_gene: TRBJ2-1
abundance: -

CDR3aa: CASSPRDRLYGYTF
CDR3nt: TGTGCCAGCAGCCCCCGTGACAGGCTATATGGCTACACCTTC
d_gene: -
v_gene: TRBV5-4
j_gene: TRBJ1-2
abundance: -

CDR3aa: CASRMRSSYNSPLHF
CDR3nt: TGCGCCAGCAGAATGCGGAGCTCCTATAATTCACCCCTCCACTTT
d_gene: -
v_gene: TRBV10-1
j_gene: TRBJ1-6
abundance: -

CDR3aa: CASSTSGQASGGYTF
CDR3nt: TGTGCCAGTAGTACGAGCGGGCAGGCATCGGGAGGCTACACCTTC
d_gene: -
v_gene: TRBV19
j_gene: TRBJ1-2
abundance: -

CDR3aa: CASSLQGLNEQFF
CDR3nt: TGTGCCAGCAGCTTACAGGGGCTCAATGAGCAGTTCTTC
d_gene: -
v_gene: TRBV7-9
j_gene: TRBJ2-1
abundance: -

CDR3aa: CASSMGQGGTGELFF
CDR3nt: TGTGCCAGCAGCATGGGACAGGGCGGGACCGGGGAGCTGTTTTTT
d_gene: TRBD1
v_gene: TRBV6-4
j_gene: TRBJ2-2
abundance: -

CDR3aa: CASRWGLAGENTGELFF
CDR3nt: TGTGCCAGCAGATGGGGACTAGCGGGGGAGAACACCGGGGAGCTGTTTTTT
d_gene: TRBD2
v_gene: TRBV7-9
j_gene: TRBJ2-2
abundance: few

CDR3aa: CATEAGSLGTGELFF
CDR3nt: TGTGCCACCGAAGCGGGGAGCCTGGGCACCGGGGAGCTGTTTTTT
d_gene: TRBD2
v_gene: TRBV28
j_gene: TRBJ2-2
abundance: -

CDR3aa: CASSVWGGTEAFF
CDR3nt: TGTGCCAGCAGCGTGTGGGGGGGAACTGAAGCTTTCTTT
d_gene: -
v_gene: TRBV9
j_gene: TRBJ1-1
abundance: -

CDR3aa: CSVARYEKLFF
CDR3nt: TGCAGCGTTGCGCGTTATGAAAAACTGTTTTTT
d_gene: -
v_gene: TRBV29-1
j_gene: TRBJ1-4
abundance: -

CDR3aa: CASRLSGEMDEKLFF
CDR3nt: TGTGCCAGCAGGCTATCCGGGGAGATGGATGAAAAACTGTTTTTT
d_gene: -
v_gene: TRBV28
j_gene: TRBJ1-4
abundance: -

CDR3aa: CASSYDRDTGELFF
CDR3nt: TGTGCCAGCAGCTACGACAGGGACACCGGGGAGCTGTTTTTT
d_gene: TRBD1
v_gene: TRBV7-3
j_gene: TRBJ2-2
abundance: -

CDR3aa: CASSRITALNTEAFF
CDR3nt: TGTGCCAGCAGCAGAATTACCGCTTTGAACACTGAAGCTTTCTTT
d_gene: -
v_gene: TRBV27
j_gene: TRBJ1-1
abundance: -

CDR3aa: CAISERSGGHYTEAFF
CDR3nt: TGTGCCATCAGTGAGAGGTCAGGGGGTCACTACACTGAAGCTTTCTTT
d_gene: TRBD1
v_gene: TRBV10-3
j_gene: TRBJ1-1
abundance: -

CDR3aa: CASSLVGTGFGNEKLFF
CDR3nt: TGCGCCAGCAGCTTGGTAGGGACAGGGTTTGGTAATGAAAAACTGTTTTTT
d_gene: TRBD1
v_gene: TRBV5-1
j_gene: TRBJ1-4
abundance: -

CDR3aa: CASRTASGDRNTEAFF
CDR3nt: TGTGCAAGTCGCACAGCCTCAGGGGACAGGAACACTGAAGCTTTCTTT
d_gene: -
v_gene: TRBV12-2
j_gene: TRBJ1-1
abundance: -

CDR3aa: CASSIGRAVTEAFF
CDR3nt: TGTGCCAGTAGTATAGGCCGAGCGGTCACTGAAGCTTTCTTT
d_gene: -
v_gene: TRBV19
j_gene: TRBJ1-1
abundance: few

CDR3aa: CASRADRPNTEAFF
CDR3nt: TGTGCCAGTAGGGCCGACAGGCCGAACACTGAAGCTTTCTTT
d_gene: -
v_gene: TRBV19
j_gene: TRBJ1-1
abundance: -

CDR3aa: CAWGGGDTQYF
CDR3nt: TGTGCCTGGGGAGGTGGAGACACGCAGTATTTT
d_gene: -
v_gene: TRBV2
j_gene: TRBJ2-3
abundance: -

CDR3aa: CASSSPGLARETQYF
CDR3nt: TGTGCCAGCAGTTCCCCCGGGCTAGCTCGAGAGACCCAGTACTTC
d_gene: -
v_gene: TRBV6-2/TRBV6-3
j_gene: TRBJ2-5
abundance: -

CDR3aa: CASSQGPARPLSGNTIYF
CDR3nt: TGCGCCAGCAGCCAAGGACCCGCCAGGCCCCTCTCTGGAAACACCATATATTTT
d_gene: -
v_gene: TRBV4-1
j_gene: TRBJ1-3
abundance: once

CDR3aa: CAIADRRTEAFF
CDR3nt: TGTGCAATCGCGGACAGGAGGACTGAAGCTTTCTTT
d_gene: TRBD1
v_gene: TRBV28
j_gene: TRBJ1-1
abundance: -

CDR3aa: CASRSGQGYSSPLHF
CDR3nt: TGTGCCAGCAGGTCGGGACAGGGATATAGTTCACCCCTCCACTTT
d_gene: TRBD1
v_gene: TRBV28
j_gene: TRBJ1-6
abundance: -

CDR3aa: CASSAGSPGELFF
CDR3nt: TGCGCCAGCAGTGCAGGGTCCCCCGGGGAGCTGTTTTTT
d_gene: -
v_gene: TRBV10-2
j_gene: TRBJ2-2
abundance: -

CDR3aa: CASSVPTGEGGANVLTF
CDR3nt: TGTGCCAGTAGTGTCCCAACAGGGGAAGGTGGGGCCAACGTCCTGACTTTC
d_gene: TRBD1
v_gene: TRBV19
j_gene: TRBJ2-6
abundance: -

CDR3aa: CASRLSTVSNQPQHF
CDR3nt: TGTGCCAGCAGGTTGTCGACAGTTAGCAATCAGCCCCAGCATTTT
d_gene: -
v_gene: TRBV28
j_gene: TRBJ1-5
abundance: -